A single sample gave rise to the 23 T cell receptor beta chains below, sequenced in a study of cytomegalovirus exposure and HLA in healthy donors (dated by TCRdb to 2016 to 2017). The library was generated by the immunoSEQ multiplex PCR assay. TCRdb obtained this table from immuneACCESS and retained in-frame rearrangements with V and J assigned. These tables miss some clones; where compared with another copy, unresolved V genes account for less than half of the shortfall, and the remainder is unexplained. This sample has 97,000 or so clones in its table, and around nine tenths of those were observed once. Around 3.9% of the sample comes from the top ten. Sequenced: PBMCs. Receptors originate from a woman aged 25 to 39 in good health and CMV-seronegative.

The J gene is TRBJ1-4, the V gene TRBV6-5, with a weak D call TRBD1 (5 bases). Germline loops: CDR1 MNHEY, CDR2 SVGAGI. CDR3 length equals 16 residues. Between the trimmed V and J ends, which lost 2 bases and 3 bases, there was a span of 13 bases. CDR3 nucleotide sequence: TGTGCCAGCAGTTACGGGAGGGACGGCGCTAATGAAAAACTGTTTTTT. Amino acid sequence: CASSYGRDGANEKLFF.

The V call is TRBV29-1, the J call TRBJ2-1, with 11 bases lining up with TRBD1. Germline loops: CDR1 SQVTM, CDR2 ANQGSEA. The CDR3 is 16 amino acids. The V gene end was trimmed by 0 bases and the J gene end by 2 bases; junction bases not matched to a gene: 3. CDR3 bases: TGCAGCGTTGAAGATCCGGGACAGGGGGCCTACAATGAGCAGTTCTTC. Translation: CSVEDPGQGAYNEQFF.

This rearrangement joins TRBV14 to TRBJ2-1, with no clear D. Germline lookup yields CDR1 SGHDN and CDR2 FVKESK. Trimming left V 2 bases short and J 7 bases short, with 15 bases between. This CDR3 is built from 15 residues. CDR3 loop: CASSQLSSGLNEQFF. Written as DNA, the CDR3 is TGTGCCAGCAGCCAACTTTCCTCGGGTTTGAATGAGCAGTTCTTC.

In the case of this clone: This same CDR3 is encoded by further DNA sequences in the sample. The rearrangement links TRBV7-6 to TRBJ1-1, with a possible D match to TRBD1 (6 bases). Trimming shortened V by 3 bases and J by 1 base, and 6 bases separated the two germline ends. The CDR3 length is 13 residues. Germline V gene lookup returns CDR1 SGHVS and CDR2 FNYEAQ. CDR3 residues: CASSLGQNTEAFF. Here the CDR3 DNA reads TGTGCCAGCAGCTTGGGACAGAACACTGAAGCTTTCTTT.

CDR3 bases: TGTGCCAGCAGTTTGAGGGGGGGCGCGGGCGGAAACACCATATATTTT. Its translation is CASSLRGGAGGNTIYF. The chain recombines TRBV28 with TRBJ1-3; a weak D match, TRBD1 (6 bases). Trimming left V 3 bases short and J 4 bases short, with 16 bases between. Per the germline V gene, CDR1 is MDHEN and CDR2 is SYDVKM. There are 16 residues in the CDR3.

The chain combines TRBV6-5 with TRBJ1-2, with 11 nucleotides matching TRBD1. Losses at the gene ends were 6 bases for V and 7 bases for J; bases not matched to a gene: 4. This CDR3 contains 13 residues. Germline loops: CDR1 MNHEY, CDR2 SVGAGI. The CDR3 reads CASSRDRGGGYTF. The CDR3 nucleotides read TGTGCCAGCAGCCGGGACAGGGGGGGTGGCTACACCTTC.

This rearrangement joins TRBV2 to TRBJ2-3; 8 bases fit TRBD2. Germline lookup yields CDR1 SNHLY and CDR2 FYNNEI. V dropped 6 bases and J dropped 0; count of bases not matched to a gene: 5. The CDR3 contains 15 residues. CDR3 region: CASSTTSASTDTQYF. The DNA of the CDR3 is TGTGCCAGCAGCACGACTAGCGCTAGCACAGATACGCAGTATTTT.

CDR3 region: CASSSRVGNTIYF. CDR3 in DNA: TGTGCCAGCAGCTCCCGGGTAGGAAACACCATATATTTT. The rearrangement uses TRBV11-3 and TRBJ1-3; D unclear. The ends were cut back, 4 bases at V and 4 bases at J, with 8 bases in the middle. Looked up from germline, CDR1 is SGHNT and CDR2 is YENEEA. CDR3 length: 13 amino acids.

This clone was seen only once. CDR3 protein: CASRSPGTGSYEQYF. In nucleotides, the CDR3 is TGTGCCAGCAGAAGCCCCGGGACAGGGAGCTACGAGCAGTACTTC. The genes are TRBV6-5 and TRBJ2-7; 9 bases are a match to TRBD1. The CDR3 totals 15 residues. CDR1 and CDR2 (germline): MNHEY, SVGAGI. Unmatched junction bases numbered 9, after V lost 6 bases and J lost 3 bases.

The V and J genes are TRBV25-1 and TRBJ2-5; 12 bases match TRBD2. J was trimmed by 9 bases and V by 8 bases; bases with no gene match: 7. This CDR3 is 13 amino acids long. Germline CDR1 and CDR2: MGHDK and SYGVNS. Written as DNA, the CDR3 is TGTGCCAGCCTCCCGCTAGCGGGAGGGCCCCAGTACTTC. It encodes CASLPLAGGPQYF.

The rearrangement joins TRBV5-1 to TRBJ2-3; D is perhaps TRBD1 (7 bases). There are 20 residues in the CDR3. Per the germline V gene, CDR1 is SGHRS and CDR2 is YFSETQ. V dropped 4 bases and J dropped 2 bases, with 29 bases sitting between them. The CDR3 bases are TGCGCCAGCAGCACAGGATGGGGACTTACTACCGGGACAGACACAGATACGCAGTATTTT. Its protein is CASSTGWGLTTGTDTDTQYF. The full variable domain, completed using reference TRBV5-1 and TRBJ2-3, is KAGVTQTPRYLIKTRGQQVTLSCSPISGHRSVSWYQQTPGQGLQFLFEYFSETQRNKGNFPGRFSGRQFSNSRSEMNVSTLELGDSALYLCASSTGWGLTTGTDTDTQYFGPGTRLTVL.

V gene TRBV4-3 combines with J gene TRBJ2-7, with 7 bases identical to TRBD1. This CDR3 comprises 14 residues. Germline V gene data show CDR1 as LGHNA and CDR2 as YSLEER. With 3 bases clipped from V and 2 bases from J, the junction kept 4 bases outside the gene matches. Here the CDR3 DNA reads TGCGCCAGCAGCCAGGACAGGCAAACCTACGAGCAGTACTTC. It encodes CASSQDRQTYEQYF.

The chain carries TRBV28 and TRBJ2-4; 7 nucleotides align to TRBD1. The germline CDR1 and CDR2 sequences are MDHEN and SYDVKM. This CDR3 has 15 amino acids. Losses at the gene ends were 2 bases for V and 5 bases for J; bases not matched to a gene: 6. CDR3: CASSLGGGQENIQYF. The CDR3 DNA reads TGTGCCAGCAGTTTAGGAGGAGGACAGGAAAACATTCAGTACTTC.

This chain joins TRBV5-1 and TRBJ2-6; a weak D match, TRBD1 (5 bases). The germline V gene has CDR1 SGHRS and CDR2 YFSETQ. The CDR3 sequence is 15 residues long. The V end was cut by 5 bases, the J end by 3 bases, with 12 bases between. CDR3 nucleotides: TGCGCCAGCAGACTCCAGGGTAATGGGGCCAACGTCCTGACTTTC. This encodes CASRLQGNGANVLTF.

The chain recombines TRBV5-1 with TRBJ2-3, with TRBD2 matching over 8 bases. The V gene's germline CDR1 is SGHRS and CDR2 YFSETQ. This CDR3 comprises 17 residues. V shed 2 bases and J 5 bases; nucleotides not matched to a gene: 13. CDR3 residues: CASSFTGLAALVDTQYF. In DNA, the CDR3 is TGCGCCAGCAGCTTTACCGGACTAGCCGCGTTGGTAGATACGCAGTATTTT.

The genes are TRBV9 and TRBJ1-4; D is ambiguous. This CDR3 has 14 amino acids. Trimming shortened V by 0 bases and J by 3 bases, and 6 bases separated the two germline ends. From germline, CDR1 is SGDLS and CDR2 YYNGEE. This CDR3 reads CASSVAGANEKLFF. CDR3 DNA sequence: TGTGCCAGCAGCGTAGCCGGGGCTAATGAAAAACTGTTTTTT.

J is TRBJ2-7 and V is TRBV10-3; a possible D gene is TRBD2 (6 bases). Trimming shortened V by 10 bases and J by 7 bases, and 17 bases separated the two germline ends. The CDR3 loop spans 12 amino acids. The germline gives CDR1 ENHRY, CDR2 SYGVKD. DNA for the CDR3: TGTGCCACTTACCCGGGGGTGGATGAGCAGTACTTC. Translated, it gives CATYPGVDEQYF.

The V gene is TRBV7-3, the J gene TRBJ1-1; no firm D call. CDR3 length equals 14 residues. The V and J ends lost 3 bases and 0 bases respectively, with 8 bases between them. Germline V gene data show CDR1 as SGHTA and CDR2 as FQGTGA. CDR3 sequence (DNA): TGTGCCAGCAGCTTGGCGGGTATGAACACTGAAGCTTTCTTT. It yields the protein CASSLAGMNTEAFF.

The chain recombines TRBV12-5 with TRBJ1-2; D gene unclear. This CDR3 is 14 amino acids long. Germline V gives CDR1 LGHNT, CDR2 FRNRAP. Trimming left V 0 bases short and J 7 bases short, with 12 bases between. The CDR3 bases are TGTGCTAGTGGTTTGGTAGGAGGGTACGGTGGCTACACCTTC. This gives the protein CASGLVGGYGGYTF.

This rearrangement joins TRBV28 to TRBJ1-3; 7 bases match TRBD1. The CDR3 sequence is 15 residues long. The germline gives CDR1 MDHEN, CDR2 SYDVKM. V dropped 7 bases and J dropped 0; count of bases not matched to a gene: 6. The CDR3 region is CASTLGGFSGNTIYF. CDR3 nucleotide sequence: TGTGCCAGCACCCTAGGGGGCTTCTCTGGAAACACCATATATTTT.

The gene calls are TRBV5-1 and TRBJ1-2; 7 bases match TRBD1. The CDR3 consists of 16 residues. The germline CDR1 and CDR2 sequences are SGHRS and YFSETQ. Germline trimming cut 1 base from V and 6 bases from J; bases unmatched to any gene: 12. In DNA, the CDR3 is TGCGCCAGCAGCTTGACCGACAGGGTAGAGGTCCATGGCTACACCTTC. This translates into CASSLTDRVEVHGYTF.

This clone was counted a single time. V and J are TRBV6-1 and TRBJ2-2; D ambiguous. Per the germline V gene, CDR1 is MNHNS and CDR2 is SASEGT. CDR3 length: 12 amino acids. The ends were cut back, 1 base at V and 9 bases at J, with 6 bases in the middle. The CDR3 spells CASSEGPRELFF. CDR3 nucleotides: TGTGCCAGCAGTGAAGGTCCAAGGGAGCTGTTTTTT.

The rearrangement joins TRBV29-1 to TRBJ2-3; perhaps TRBD2 as D (5 bases). Trimming left V 0 bases short and J 1 base short, with 14 bases between. CDR1 is SQVTM and CDR2 is ANQGSEA in the germline V gene. The CDR3 is 16 residues long. DNA for the CDR3: TGCAGCGTTGAAGATCCTGCGGGTGACGGCACAGATACGCAGTATTTT. Residues: CSVEDPAGDGTDTQYF.